This T cell receptor (beta chain) was sequenced for a study of graft-versus-host responses after intestinal transplantation. Looking at the study overall: Recipients had multivisceral, liver-intestinal, or isolated intestinal transplants.

Germline CDR1 and CDR2: SGHTA and FQGTGA. With 4 bases removed from V and 2 bases from J, the gap between germline ends came to 8 bases. This CDR3 spans 13 amino acids. Findings and limits, study-wide: Investigators detected GvH clones in recipient marrow, with some emerging earlier in ileum or blood. Early post-transplant HvG declines were associated with peak circulating GvH clone levels.

On this clone itself: The antigen is undetermined.

Profiled with immunoSEQ multiplex PCR; TCRdb holds only in-frame clones, not every one. The top ten hold approximately 8.6% of the sample, which has more than 10,000 clones, about 81% seen once. Specimen: PBMCs, collected almost 310 days after intestinal transplant. This sequence originates from a human patient who received an intestinal transplant, so some T cells may come from the graft donor. The chain joins TRBV7-3 to TRBJ1-2; the D gene is possibly TRBD1 (5 bases). The CDR3 sequence: CASSSSGNYGYTF. Written as DNA, the CDR3 is TGTGCCAGCAGCTCATCAGGGAACTATGGCTACACCTTC.